This T cell receptor (beta chain) derives from a study of a mutant IDH1 vaccine in newly diagnosed glioma. As to time point: week 11, during vaccination. All doses held 300 ug of mutant IDH1 20-mer peptide, with topical imiquimod. This table comes from immunoSEQ multiplex PCR, and its TCRdb copy is limited to in-frame clones, with some not included. The sample includes tens of thousands of clones, just over 70% of them seen just once. V was pared by 4 bases and J by 6 bases, with 12 bases of the junction left unmatched. CDR1 is SGHRS and CDR2 is YFSETQ in the germline V gene. The CDR3 has 17 residues. A note on this clone: Its matching antigen is unknown.

This TCR was recovered from a man aged 18 to 30 with glioma. Some clones in this sample may be carry-over from other donors' samples. The sequences come from peripheral blood mononuclear cells (PBMCs), collected from a glioma patient whose treatment included an IDH1 peptide vaccine. The chain is built from TRBV5-1 and TRBJ1-5; 11 positions match TRBD1. CDR3: CASSLTWGQGVPQPQHF. CDR3 nucleotide sequence: TGCGCCAGCAGCCTAACCTGGGGACAGGGGGTTCCTCAGCCCCAGCATTTT.